These 26 T cell receptor beta chains share one sample of origin, sequenced in a study of T cells in Graves' hyperthyroidism and ophthalmopathy. Amplified regions were TCR beta CDR3 sequences from RNA transcripts. The TCR CDR3 was amplified in a first-round RT-PCR using the HTBI primer set. TCRdb processed the multiplex PCR reads anew with MiXCR; each CDR3 protein has one entry. Of 550,000 to 800,000 distinct CDR3 sequences listed, around 17% were seen once; the top ten hold over 7.5%. Sequencing was carried out using blood. Receptors originate from a man between 18 and 29 years old with Graves' hyperthyroidism.

A few counts support this clonotype. The chain has TRBV5-5 and TRBJ2-7, with D possibly matching TRBD2 (6 bases). This CDR3 spans 15 amino acids. V was trimmed by 2 bases and J by 5 bases, leaving 17 bases between them. Germline CDR1 and CDR2: SGHKS and YYEKEE (reference sequence). CDR3 sequence: CASSFGPAGGDEQYF. The CDR3, as DNA: TGTGCCAGCAGCTTTGGCCCAGCGGGTGGGGACGAGCAGTACTTC. Based on the CDR3 plus reference TRBV5-5 and TRBJ2-7, the full variable domain is DAGVTQSPTHLIKTRGQQVTLRCSPISGHKSVSWYQQVLGQGPQFIFQYYEKEERGRGNFPDRFSARQFPNYSSELNVNALLLGDSALYLCASSFGPAGGDEQYFGPGTRLTVT.

This clonotype has only one observation. The chain employs TRBV11-1 and TRBJ1-2, with D perhaps TRBD1 (5 bases). CDR1 and CDR2 from the germline V gene are SGHAT and FQDESV (reference sequence). There are 13 residues in the CDR3. V was pared by 5 bases and J by 6 bases, with 13 bases between. The CDR3 is CASSPWGSHGYTF. CDR3 in DNA: TGTGCCAGCAGCCCCTGGGGGTCCCATGGCTACACCTTC.

The chain employs TRBV4-2 and TRBJ2-2, with TRBD2 identical over 10 bases. This CDR3 has 16 amino acids. Germline loops: CDR1 LGHNA, CDR2 YNFKEQ. The V gene end was trimmed by 1 base and the J gene end by 2 bases; junction bases not matched to a gene: 1. The CDR3 protein is CASSQGTSGNTGELFF. The CDR3 region has the DNA TGTGCCAGCAGCCAAGGGACTAGCGGAAACACCGGGGAGCTGTTTTTT.

This clonotype showed up many times. The chain employs TRBV18 and TRBJ2-1, with 7 bases lining up with TRBD2. The J segment lost 6 bases and the V segment lost 8 bases, leaving 13 bases of the junction unmatched. The CDR3 is 15 amino acids. Looked up from germline, CDR1 is KGHSH and CDR2 is LQKENI. The CDR3 DNA is TGTGCCAGCGTCCCGTGGGAGCGGGACCTCAATGAGCAGTTCTTC. This translates into CASVPWERDLNEQFF.

This clonotype was found a few times. The chain employs TRBV13 and TRBJ2-6; possibly TRBD1 for D (6 bases). The CDR3 has 14 amino acids. The germline CDR1 and CDR2 sequences are PRHDT and FYEKMQ (reference sequence). V lost 5 bases, J lost 5 bases, and 10 bases lay in between. The CDR3 loop is CASSIQGWANVLTF. In nucleotides, the CDR3 is TGTGCCAGCAGCATACAGGGTTGGGCCAACGTCCTGACTTTC.

This clonotype was detected a few times. The chain employs TRBV3-1 and TRBJ1-1; 8 bases are a match to TRBD1. This CDR3 is 14 amino acids long. Germline CDR1 and CDR2: LGHDT and YNNKEL (reference sequence). J lost 10 bases, V lost 2 bases, and 9 bases had no gene match. For the CDR3, the DNA is TGTGCCAGCAGCCAAAGGACAGGGTATGGGGGAGCTTTCTTT. Its translation is CASSQRTGYGGAFF.

The chain combines TRBV12-3 or TRBV12-4 with TRBJ1-4; 8 bases fit TRBD1. This CDR3 contains 16 residues. Trimming at V came to 5 bases and at J to 6 bases, leaving 11 bases not matched to a gene. The CDR3 sequence is CASSPGQENGDEKLFF. CDR3 nucleotide sequence: TGTGCCAGCAGTCCGGGACAGGAAAACGGGGATGAAAAACTGTTTTTT.

This clonotype was seen many times. The V gene is TRBV2, the J gene TRBJ1-5; D is possibly TRBD1 (5 bases). CDR1 and CDR2 from the germline V gene are SNHLY and FYNNEI. V lost 5 bases and J lost 2, with 13 bases in between. The CDR3 extends over 15 amino acids. As DNA, the CDR3 is TGTGCCAGCAGTAGCATCCTGGGGGGCAATCAGCCCCAGCATTTT. Encoded protein: CASSSILGGNQPQHF.

This clonotype was detected ten times or more. The chain couples TRBV20-1 to TRBJ1-4; no firm D call. V lost 3 bases and J lost 0, with 8 bases in between. The CDR3 runs to 14 residues. CDR1 is DFQATT and CDR2 is SNEGSKA in the germline V gene (reference sequence). The CDR3 nucleotides are TGCAGTGCTAGCGGTGGATCAACTAATGAAAAACTGTTTTTT. The encoded protein is CSASGGSTNEKLFF.

The chain joins TRBV19 to TRBJ2-3; D remains ambiguous. CDR1 LNHDA and CDR2 SQIVND come from the germline V gene (reference sequence). Deletions cut 5 bases from V and 0 bases from J, with 15 bases between. This CDR3 comprises 16 residues. The CDR3 region is CASSLGFAASTDTQYF. In DNA form, the CDR3 reads TGTGCCAGTAGTCTAGGGTTCGCGGCTAGCACAGATACGCAGTATTTT.

This clonotype was counted at least ten times. The V and J genes are TRBV2 and TRBJ2-5; TRBD2 is a possible D gene (6 bases). CDR1 and CDR2 from the germline V gene are SNHLY and FYNNEI. Trimming cost V 8 bases and J 5 bases, with 18 bases left between them. The CDR3 loop spans 14 amino acids. CDR3 region: CASGERLVWETQYF. The CDR3 DNA reads TGTGCCAGCGGCGAAAGACTAGTCTGGGAGACCCAGTACTTC.

V is TRBV19 and J is TRBJ2-1; 7 bases are shared with TRBD2. Germline CDR1 LNHDA, CDR2 SQIVND (reference sequence). V lost 2 bases, J lost 5 bases, and 9 bases stayed unmatched. There are 16 residues in the CDR3. The CDR3 sequence is CASSILGGQLDNEQFF. The CDR3, as DNA: TGTGCCAGTAGTATACTGGGAGGGCAACTTGACAATGAGCAGTTCTTC.

V usage is TRBV4-1 and J usage is TRBJ1-1; unclear D gene. CDR1 and CDR2 (germline): MGHRA, YSYEKL. V lost 0 bases to trimming and J lost 0 bases, with 8 bases between them. CDR3 size: 15 residues. CDR3 residues: CASSQEGRMNTEAFF. The CDR3 nucleotides are TGCGCCAGCAGCCAAGAGGGGAGAATGAACACTGAAGCTTTCTTT.

This clonotype showed up just a few times. The gene calls are TRBV4-3 and TRBJ2-7, with D hard to call. The CDR3 extends over 13 amino acids. Germline V gene lookup returns CDR1 LGHNA and CDR2 YSLEER. V gave up 4 bases and J gave up 3 bases, with 10 bases separating them. CDR3 amino acids: CASSRWSGYEQYF. The CDR3 coding sequence is TGCGCCAGCAGCCGGTGGTCCGGCTACGAGCAGTACTTC.

This clonotype was counted a few times. V is TRBV27 and J is TRBJ1-2; 8 nucleotides agree with TRBD1. Germline CDR1 is MNHEY and CDR2 is SMNVEV (reference sequence). CDR3 length: 14 amino acids. The J segment lost 6 bases and the V segment lost 4 bases, leaving 7 bases of the junction unmatched. The CDR3 loop is CASSWSAGGDGYTF. The CDR3 coding sequence is TGTGCCAGCAGTTGGTCGGCAGGGGGCGATGGCTACACCTTC.

This clonotype was seen at least ten times. CDR3 residues: CASRLSGSWDNEQFF. The CDR3 DNA reads TGTGCCAGCAGACTCTCCGGGAGTTGGGACAATGAGCAGTTCTTC. The V call is TRBV28, the J call TRBJ2-1, with a weak D call TRBD2 (6 bases). The CDR3 has 15 residues. The V and J ends lost 6 bases and 5 bases respectively, with 17 bases between them. Germline CDR1 MDHEN, CDR2 SYDVKM.

A few counts support this clonotype. V gene TRBV6-2 or TRBV6-3 combines with J gene TRBJ2-4, with D possibly TRBD1 on 6 matching bases. Germline-derived CDR1 and CDR2 are MNHEY and SVGEGT. Trimming took off 5 bases at V and 0 bases at J, with 14 bases between the two ends. This CDR3 is 16 amino acids long. The CDR3: CASSAGTNLAKNIQYF. In DNA, the CDR3 is TGTGCCAGCAGTGCCGGGACAAATTTAGCCAAAAACATTCAGTACTTC.

The chain employs TRBV5-1 and TRBJ1-5; 10 bases align to TRBD1. The CDR3 loop spans 15 amino acids. The V gene's germline CDR1 is SGHRS and CDR2 YFSETQ. J gave up 7 bases and V 3 bases, and 7 bases lay outside the gene matches. The CDR3 nucleotides are TGCGCCAGCAGCTACTCCGGGACAGGGGAACAGCCCCAGCATTTT. Translated: CASSYSGTGEQPQHF. The full variable domain, in which reference TRBV5-1 and TRBJ1-5 provide the parts outside the CDR3, is KAGVTQTPRYLIKTRGQQVTLSCSPISGHRSVSWYQQTPGQGLQFLFEYFSETQRNKGNFPGRFSGRQFSNSRSEMNVSTLELGDSALYLCASSYSGTGEQPQHFGDGTRLSIL.

Many counts were recorded for this clonotype. J is TRBJ2-5 and V is TRBV2; 8 nucleotides match TRBD1. Germline V gene lookup returns CDR1 SNHLY and CDR2 FYNNEI. The ends lost 5 bases at V and 2 bases at J; junction bases unmatched: 7. The CDR3 consists of 15 residues. This CDR3 reads CASSSTGGWQETQYF. The CDR3 coding sequence is TGTGCCAGCAGTTCCACAGGGGGATGGCAAGAGACCCAGTACTTC.

This clonotype was counted between two and nine times. The V gene is TRBV28, the J gene TRBJ2-7; the D gene is possibly TRBD2 (5 bases). The germline V and J ends were trimmed by 7 bases and 2 bases, with 15 bases remaining between them. The CDR3 has 14 amino acids. Germline V gene sequence: CDR1 MDHEN, CDR2 SYDVKM. The CDR3 reads CASNIGGSAYEQYF. The CDR3 bases are TGTGCCAGCAACATAGGAGGTTCCGCCTACGAGCAGTACTTC.

There are many counts of this clonotype. This rearrangement joins TRBV3-1 to TRBJ2-5; 7 positions match TRBD1. Germline V CDR1 and CDR2: LGHDT, YNNKEL (reference sequence). The CDR3 is made up of 15 amino acids. The ends lost 7 bases at V and 4 bases at J; junction bases unmatched: 12. The CDR3 reads CASTNRQGGGETQYF. For the CDR3, the DNA is TGTGCCAGCACCAATCGGCAAGGGGGCGGAGAGACCCAGTACTTC.

This clonotype was seen a few times. This chain links TRBV6-1 with TRBJ1-4; D is possibly TRBD1 (5 bases). The V gene's germline CDR1 is MNHNS and CDR2 SASEGT. The germline V and J ends were trimmed by 2 bases and 7 bases, with 11 bases remaining between them. The CDR3 has 14 residues. The CDR3 region is CASSEPGTGEKLFF. The CDR3 nucleotides are TGTGCCAGCAGTGAACCGGGGACGGGTGAAAAACTGTTTTTT.

This clonotype was observed at least ten times. This chain connects TRBV27 to TRBJ1-1; D unclear. CDR1 is MNHEY, CDR2 SMNVEV, per germline (reference sequence). Trimming took off 3 bases at V and 3 bases at J, with 8 bases between the two ends. The CDR3 totals 13 residues. DNA for the CDR3: TGTGCCAGCAGTTTCGGAGTTTACACTGAAGCTTTCTTT. Encoded protein: CASSFGVYTEAFF.

The chain carries TRBV5-1 and TRBJ2-5; D might be TRBD1 or TRBD2, each matching 6 bases. CDR3 length: 14 amino acids. Germline V CDR1 and CDR2: SGHRS, YFSETQ. Trimming removed 4 bases at V and 1 base at J, with 11 bases between. The CDR3 loop reads CASSRWGAQETQYF. CDR3 nucleotides: TGCGCCAGCAGCCGTTGGGGGGCCCAAGAGACCCAGTACTTC.

The chain joins TRBV3-1 to TRBJ2-5; TRBD1 matches at 7 bases. Germline V lookup: CDR1 LGHDT, CDR2 YNNKEL (reference sequence). The CDR3 runs 15 residues. V shed 0 bases, J shed 5 bases, and the junction held 6 bases outside the gene matches. CDR3: CASSQDLGQRETQYF. Here the CDR3 DNA reads TGTGCCAGCAGCCAAGATCTGGGACAGAGGGAGACCCAGTACTTC.

This clonotype was seen at least ten times. V and J are TRBV20-1 and TRBJ2-5; the match to TRBD2 covers 8 bases. Germline V gene sequence: CDR1 DFQATT, CDR2 SNEGSKA (reference sequence). Trimming at V came to 5 bases and at J to 5 bases, leaving 10 bases not matched to a gene. The CDR3 runs to 14 residues. CDR3 loop: CSARSGSKGETQYF. The DNA for the CDR3 is TGCAGTGCTCGGAGCGGGAGTAAGGGTGAGACCCAGTACTTC.